A selection of T cell receptor beta chains follows, all from one sample in a study of cytomegalovirus exposure and HLA in healthy donors. Repertoires were generated with immunoSEQ multiplex PCR, while TCRdb's copy carries only in-frame clones and drops some. This sample yields some 140,000 clones, of which about 82% are seen a single time; about 2.2% belongs to the top ten. Specimen: PBMCs. The receptors originated from a human donor in good health. Each CDR3 is given with its conserved first and last residue. A D gene is named only where the DNA matches it firmly. Size values are once, few and many counts, or a class for expanded clones, and some rows have none.

TGTGCCAGCAGCCCCCTGGTTTTAATAAAGGGGGCAGGCAATCAGCCCCAGCATTTT | CASSPLVLIKGAGNQPQHF | TRBJ1-5 | TRBD1 | . | TRBV28
TGTGCCAGCAGTCTGATGATACAGAATTCTAACTATGGCTACACCTTC | CASSLMIQNSNYGYTF | TRBJ1-2 | . | . | TRBV28
TGTGCCAGTGCTTTACAGGGGGCAGGCCAGCCCCAGCATTTT | CASALQGAGQPQHF | TRBJ1-5 | TRBD1 | . | TRBV19
TGTGCCAGGGACAGGTTACAAACAGATACGCAGTATTTT | CARDRLQTDTQYF | TRBJ2-3 | TRBD1 | . | TRBV6-4
TGTGCCAGCAGCTACCGTTTTAATCCCAGACAGACGAACACCGGGGAGCTGTTTTTT | CASSYRFNPRQTNTGELFF | TRBJ2-2 | . | . | TRBV5-6
TGTGCCAGCAGCTTAGGGGACAGGGGCAAAGCGACCACTGAAGCTTTCTTT | CASSLGDRGKATTEAFF | TRBJ1-1 | TRBD1 | . | TRBV11-3
TGTGCCAGCAGCCTCTTGGGCCGGGGGGCCGGGGAGACCCAGTACTTC | CASSLLGRGAGETQYF | TRBJ2-5 | . | . | TRBV11-1
TGCGCCAGCAGCCAGGACTCAGCGGGGACATACAATGAGCAGTTCTTC | CASSQDSAGTYNEQFF | TRBJ2-1 | . | . | TRBV4-3
TGCGCCAGCAGCTTGGAGTGGCAGGGGACGCACGAGCAGTACTTC | CASSLEWQGTHEQYF | TRBJ2-7 | . | many | TRBV5-1
TGCGCCAGCAGCTTGGCGGGACAGGGCAATCAGCCCCAGCATTTT | CASSLAGQGNQPQHF | TRBJ1-5 | TRBD1 | . | TRBV5-1
TGTGCCAGCAGCTTAGTGGGGACAGGGCCCTACGAGCAGTACTTC | CASSLVGTGPYEQYF | TRBJ2-7 | TRBD1 | . | TRBV7-8
TGTGCCAGCGCTCTGGACAGGGGATTTGTCGGGGAGCTGTTTTTT | CASALDRGFVGELFF | TRBJ2-2 | TRBD1 | . | TRBV6-5
TGTGCCAGCAGCTCGACTAGCGGGAGTTACAATGAGCAGTTCTTC | CASSSTSGSYNEQFF | TRBJ2-1 | TRBD2 | . | TRBV5-6
TGTGCCAGCTCAGACCGCAGGGGAGAAAAACTGTTTTTT | CASSDRRGEKLFF | TRBJ1-4 | . | few | TRBV18
TGCGCCAGCAGTCCCGGGACTCCGTCGTGGTTAAGCACAGATACGCAGTATTTT | CASSPGTPSWLSTDTQYF | TRBJ2-3 | . | . | TRBV5-1
TGTGCCAGCAGCTTAAGAGACAGGGTTTCTCGCTCACCCCTCCACTTT | CASSLRDRVSRSPLHF | TRBJ1-6 | TRBD1 | few | TRBV7-3
TGTGCCAGCAGTGAAGACAGTCCCAATGAGCAGTTCTTC | CASSEDSPNEQFF | TRBJ2-1 | . | few | TRBV6-4
TGTGCCAGCAGCTTTGGGACAGGGAGAGAGAACACTGAAGCTTTCTTT | CASSFGTGRENTEAFF | TRBJ1-1 | TRBD1 | . | TRBV5-4
TGTGCCAGCAGCTTATGGAGCAGCGATCAAGAGACCCAGTACTTC | CASSLWSSDQETQYF | TRBJ2-5 | . | once | TRBV11-2
TGTGCCAGCAGCTTACGGCCTGACAGGCCCCAACTTGCGAACACCGGGGAGCTGTTTTTT | CASSLRPDRPQLANTGELFF | TRBJ2-2 | . | few | TRBV7-3
TGCGCCAGCAGCAGGACAGAGCTCTTCCAAGAGACCCAGTACTTC | CASSRTELFQETQYF | TRBJ2-5 | . | . | TRBV4-1
TGCGCCAGCAGCTCCAATCTCGGGACAGTCGAGGGAACTGAAGCTTTCTTT | CASSSNLGTVEGTEAFF | TRBJ1-1 | TRBD1 | . | TRBV5-1
TGCAGCGTTGATGGGGGCGCAGATACGCAGTATTTT | CSVDGGADTQYF | TRBJ2-3 | . | . | TRBV29-1
TGTGCCAGCAGTTTAAAAGGTACCTTGGGACAGGCCTACGAGCAGTACTTC | CASSLKGTLGQAYEQYF | TRBJ2-7 | TRBD1 | . | TRBV27
TGCGCCAGCAGGCCCGGGACAGGGGCCTACGAGCAGTACTTC | CASRPGTGAYEQYF | TRBJ2-7 | TRBD1 | . | TRBV5-1
TGTGCCAGCAGCTTAATGACTGCGGGAGGGAGGGGTGAGCAGTTCTTC | CASSLMTAGGRGEQFF | TRBJ2-1 | TRBD2 | once | TRBV7-9
TGTGCCAGCCGATCCCAGGGGGCAGATACGCAGTATTTT | CASRSQGADTQYF | TRBJ2-3 | TRBD1 | . | TRBV5-4